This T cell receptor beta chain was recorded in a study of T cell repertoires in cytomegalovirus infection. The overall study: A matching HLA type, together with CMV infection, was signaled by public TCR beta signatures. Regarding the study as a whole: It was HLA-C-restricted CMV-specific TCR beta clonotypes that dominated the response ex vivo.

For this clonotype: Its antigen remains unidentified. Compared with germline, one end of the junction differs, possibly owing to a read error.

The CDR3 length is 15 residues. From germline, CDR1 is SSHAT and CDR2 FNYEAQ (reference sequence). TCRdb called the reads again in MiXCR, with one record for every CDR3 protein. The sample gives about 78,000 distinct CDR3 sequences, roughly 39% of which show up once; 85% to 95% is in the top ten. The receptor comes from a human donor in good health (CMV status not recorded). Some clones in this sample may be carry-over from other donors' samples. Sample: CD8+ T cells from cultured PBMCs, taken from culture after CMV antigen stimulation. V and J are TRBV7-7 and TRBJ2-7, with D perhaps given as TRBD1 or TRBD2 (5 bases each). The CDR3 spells CASSLGQGPSYEQYF. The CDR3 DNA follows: TGTGCTAGCAGCTTAGGGCAGGGACCCTCCTACGAGCAGTACTTC.